This T cell receptor beta chain was identified in a study of beta chain features in type 1 diabetes. The wider study: Age and gender were similar between patients and healthy donors, as were cell yields.

The study's findings and limits: More deletions and fewer insertions at VDJ junctions were found in patients with type 1 diabetes.

Expressed TCRB transcripts were sequenced, since all the RNA that had been isolated was reverse transcribed. Read counts averaged approximately 3.5 million for samples of naive, central memory and regulatory T cells. Sequencing used immunoSEQ multiplex PCR; TCRdb keeps in-frame clones, though not all of them. The sample has approximately 470,000 clones; approximately 28% are singletons. Between the trimmed V and J ends, which lost 0 bases and 0 bases, there was a span of 10 bases. Germline values: CDR1 SGDLS, CDR2 YYNGEE. The CDR3 spans 17 residues. This clone was seen only a few times. The antigen is unknown.

This TCR was sampled from a man in his late teens or twenties in good health. V is TRBV9 and J is TRBJ2-6; the D call may be TRBD1 or TRBD2 (5 bases each). Sequenced input: naive CD4+ T cells from blood. In nucleotides, the CDR3 is TGTGCCAGCAGCGTAGCTGGGACGTCCTCTGGGGCCAACGTCCTGACTTTC. Protein sequence: CASSVAGTSSGANVLTF.